The 11 T cell receptor beta chains in this list originate from one sample, sequenced in a study of T cells in Graves' hyperthyroidism and ophthalmopathy. Amplification of TCR beta CDR3 regions was performed using RNA transcripts as template. The HTBI set primed first-round TCR CDR3 RT-PCR. MiXCR, applied by TCRdb to the multiplex PCR reads, yields one record per CDR3 protein. Among roughly 93,000 distinct CDR3 sequences listed, roughly half were seen once. The sample was blood. The receptors come from a woman aged 40 to 50 with Graves' hyperthyroidism.

In regard to this clonotype: One end of the junction fails to match germline, which may point to a read error. The chain recombines TRBV7-8 with TRBJ2-5, with 11 bases fitting TRBD1. CDR3 length equals 16 residues. Germline lookup yields CDR1 SGHVS and CDR2 FQNEAQ. The CDR3 DNA is TGTGCCAGCAGCTTCCCCGGGACAGGGGGAGGAGAGACCCGGTACTTC. This codes for CASSFPGTGGGETRYF. Full variable domain (remainder filled in from reference TRBV7-8 and TRBJ2-5): GAGVSQSPRYKVAKRGQDVALRCDPISGHVSLFWYQQALGQGPEFLTYFQNEAQLDKSGLPSDRFFAERPEGSVSTLKIQRTQQEDSAVYLCASSFPGTGGGETRYFGPGTRLLVL.

The gene calls are TRBV7-2 and TRBJ2-7; 10 bases map to TRBD2. The V and J ends lost 5 bases and 4 bases, in that order; junction bases with no gene match: 5. Germline CDR1 and CDR2: SGHTA and FQGNSA. This CDR3 is built from 14 residues. The CDR3 loop is CASSRWTSGYEQYF. The CDR3 DNA follows: TGTGCCAGCAGCCGTTGGACTAGCGGATACGAGCAGTACTTC.

In regard to this clonotype: A much larger clone lies a single base off, so this may be a read error. The chain combines TRBV7-3 with TRBJ2-7; tentatively, D is TRBD1 (5 bases). Per the germline V gene, CDR1 is SGHTA and CDR2 is FQGTGA. The CDR3 is 13 amino acids. CDR3 sequence: CASGLSRVHEQYF. As DNA, the CDR3 is TGTGCCAGCGGCTTAAGCAGGGTCCACGAGCAGTACTTC.

CDR3 coding DNA: TGTGCCACCAGCAGAGATGGGGACAGGGACCGCAAGCAGTACTTC. It codes for CATSRDGDRDRKQYF. The genes are TRBV15 and TRBJ2-7; 9 nucleotides align to TRBD1. The junction had 8 bases not matched to a gene; V was cut back by 0 bases and J by 8 bases. The CDR3 has 15 residues. Germline CDR1 LNHNV, CDR2 YYDKDF (reference sequence).

The chain carries TRBV20-1 and TRBJ2-5, with TRBD2 matching over 14 bases. From germline, CDR1 is DFQATT and CDR2 SNEGSKA (reference sequence). This CDR3 region has 14 residues. V dropped 6 bases and J dropped 5; count of bases not matched to a gene: 5. The CDR3 here is CSAQGLAGVETQYF. Here the CDR3 DNA reads TGCAGTGCACAGGGACTAGCGGGAGTCGAGACCCAGTACTTC.

This clonotype has at least ten counts. This sequence joins TRBV7-2 and TRBJ2-5, with D possibly matching TRBD2 (5 bases). Looked up from germline, CDR1 is SGHTA and CDR2 is FQGNSA. V shed 5 bases and J shed 4 bases, with 20 bases lying between them. The CDR3 consists of 16 residues. The CDR3 spells CASSQGWLEGPETQYF. CDR3 nucleotide sequence: TGTGCCAGCAGCCAAGGCTGGCTCGAGGGCCCAGAGACCCAGTACTTC.

The rearrangement uses TRBV10-3 and TRBJ1-5; D remains ambiguous. Trimming took off 3 bases at V and 2 bases at J, with 8 bases between the two ends. Germline V gene lookup returns CDR1 ENHRY and CDR2 SYGVKD. This CDR3 has 14 residues. In nucleotides, the CDR3 is TGTGCCATCAGTGAAGGTCAGGGCAATCAGCCCCAGCATTTT. It yields the protein CAISEGQGNQPQHF.

This clonotype was seen a handful of times. The rearrangement uses TRBV7-9 and TRBJ2-3; TRBD2 is a possible D gene (6 bases). The germline V and J ends were trimmed by 0 bases and 6 bases, with 10 bases remaining between them. The CDR3 is 14 residues long. Per the germline V gene, CDR1 is SEHNR and CDR2 is FQNEAQ (reference sequence). The chain's CDR3 is CASSLAEGTDTQYF. The DNA for the CDR3 is TGTGCCAGCAGCTTAGCAGAGGGGACTGATACGCAGTATTTT.

The gene calls are TRBV7-2 and TRBJ1-1; the D is unclear. This CDR3 is built from 18 residues. V dropped 6 bases and J dropped 0 bases, with 23 bases sitting between them. In germline, CDR1 is SGHTA, CDR2 FQGNSA. The CDR3 DNA reads as TGTGCCAGCAGATTTGCTCGGTACACCGGGGAGCTGAACACTGAAGCTTTCTTT. It yields the protein CASRFARYTGELNTEAFF.

About this clonotype: A much larger clonotype is one base distant, so this may be a read error. The chain employs TRBV6-6 and TRBJ1-2, with a tentative D call TRBD1 (6 bases). Germline loops: CDR1 MNHNY, CDR2 SVGAGI (reference sequence). This CDR3 has 14 amino acids. The CDR3 bases are TGTACCAGCAGTTACTCGACCAGGGGTGGCGGCTACACCTTC. It is translated as CTSSYSTRGGGYTF.

Remarks on this clonotype: A read error may be the cause here, since a much bigger clone is one base away. This chain links TRBV5-1 with TRBJ2-7, with TRBD2 as a possible D gene (5 bases). Germline CDR1 and CDR2: SGHRS and YFSETQ. CDR3 size: 14 residues. CDR3 loop: CASSSTSGSYEQHF. Here the CDR3 DNA reads TGCGCCAGCAGTTCTACCAGCGGATCCTACGAGCAGCACTTC. Based on the CDR3 plus reference TRBV5-1 and TRBJ2-7, the full variable domain is KAGVTQTPRYLIKTRGQQVTLSCSPISGHRSVSWYQQTPGQGLQFLFEYFSETQRNKGNFPGRFSGRQFSNSRSEMNVSTLELGDSALYLCASSSTSGSYEQHFGPGTRLTVT.